This record covers a single T cell receptor (beta chain). Its specificity is unknown. The data were obtained in a study of cytomegalovirus exposure and HLA in healthy donors. Looking at the study overall: About 85 million unique TCR sequences came from HLA-typed donors in an early release. Study outcomes and limitations: It was reported in a later analysis that an Asian-associated ancestry cluster showed fewer N-insertions than the approximately 700-donor mean. According to an earlier analysis, most TCR beta V segments yielded productive rearrangements about 90% or about 30% of the time.

The PCR was carried out with 60 Vbeta primers and 13 Jbeta primers. Some clones are missing from TCRdb's copy, which holds only in-frame ones; the method was immunoSEQ multiplex PCR. Among approximately 110,000 clones, less than 75% were seen once, and the ten largest hold roughly 11%. CDR1 is LNHNV, CDR2 YYDKDF, per germline (reference sequence). V shed 3 bases and J shed 5 bases, with 14 bases lying between them. This CDR3 is 15 amino acids long. This chain links TRBV15 with TRBJ2-1, with D tentatively TRBD2 (6 bases). The specimen sequenced was PBMCs. This sequence originates from a man aged 35-49 years in good health and CMV-seropositive. This chain's CDR3 is CATSSPGTYNNEQFF. CDR3 nucleotide sequence: TGTGCCACCAGCAGCCCCGGGACTTACAACAATGAGCAGTTCTTC.